This T cell receptor beta chain is drawn from a study of OX40 agonist ivuxolimab in advanced cancers. The CDR3 runs to 14 residues. V was pared by 4 bases and J by 2 bases, with 3 bases of the junction left unmatched. Germline V gene data show CDR1 as SGHNT and CDR2 as YYREEE (reference sequence). As to this clone: Its antigen is currently unknown.

Here immunoSEQ multiplex PCR was the method, and the copy in TCRdb shows in-frame clones only, minus some. The sample shows tens of thousands of clones, less than 90% of them seen only once. Broader study findings: Both CD4+ and CD8+ T cell populations in blood had undergone clonal expansion by week 6 at 0.1 to 3.0 mg/kg.

V and J are TRBV5-4 and TRBJ2-7; 10 bases match TRBD1. The material was CD4+ or CD8+ T cells sorted from blood, obtained in a trial of the OX40 agonist ivuxolimab. This clonotype was obtained from an adult with an advanced solid tumor such as melanoma, head and neck, liver or kidney cancer. CDR3 coding DNA: TGTGCCAGCAGCCCGGGACAGGGGCCCTACGAGCAGTACTTC. Translation gives CASSPGQGPYEQYF. The full variable domain, rest sourced from reference TRBV5-4 and TRBJ2-7, is ETGVTQSPTHLIKTRGQQVTLRCSSQSGHNTVSWYQQALGQGPQFIFQYYREEENGRGNFPPRFSGLQFPNYSSELNVNALELDDSALYLCASSPGQGPYEQYFGPGTRLTVT.